These 17 T cell receptor beta chains were sequenced from one sample in a study of CD8 T cells in ankylosing spondylitis. TCRdb recomputed calls from the 5' RACE reads with MiXCR, one row per CDR3 protein. The sample contains over 400,000 distinct CDR3 sequences, roughly 27% of which appear only once. These receptors are not linked to any known antigen. Overall study results and limits: Characteristic, it appeared, of ankylosing spondylitis blood was a TCR beta motif of about eight highly homologous variants.

Sample: blood, either unsorted or a sorted T cell fraction (not recorded which). These receptors all come from a male donor with ankylosing spondylitis.

The chain links TRBV3-1 to TRBJ1-1, with D tentatively TRBD1 (5 bases). The CDR3 length is 16 residues. The V gene lost 3 bases and the J gene lost 1 base, with 15 bases spanning the gap. Germline V gene data show CDR1 as LGHDT and CDR2 as YNNKEL (reference sequence). The CDR3 region is CASSHRGLGANTEAFF. The CDR3 coding sequence is TGTGCCAGCAGCCATCGGGGCCTCGGCGCGAACACTGAAGCTTTCTTT.

The chain has TRBV5-1 and TRBJ2-3; no clear D gene. The germline V and J ends were trimmed by 5 bases and 0 bases, with 16 bases remaining between them. CDR1 is SGHRS and CDR2 is YFSETQ in the germline V gene. The CDR3 extends over 16 amino acids. DNA of the CDR3: TGCGCCAGCAGGACGGGCGCCGTCCAAAGCACAGATACGCAGTATTTT. It yields the protein CASRTGAVQSTDTQYF.

The J gene is TRBJ1-3, the V gene TRBV5-1; TRBD1 matches at 8 bases. The CDR3 extends over 16 amino acids. Germline V gene sequence: CDR1 SGHRS, CDR2 YFSETQ. Germline trimming cut 4 bases from V and 2 bases from J; bases unmatched to any gene: 8. Written as DNA, the CDR3 is TGCGCCAGCAGCCAAAGGGGACAGGTGACTGGAAACACCATATATTTT. It specifies CASSQRGQVTGNTIYF.

This chain uses TRBV5-1 with TRBJ2-5; weak D call: TRBD2 (6 bases). V gave up 4 bases and J gave up 7 bases, with 23 bases separating them. Germline V CDR1 and CDR2: SGHRS, YFSETQ. CDR3 length: 16 amino acids. The CDR3 DNA is TGCGCCAGCAGCGACCGACTAGTGTCTGGTTTGGGGACCCAGTACTTC. It yields the protein CASSDRLVSGLGTQYF.

The chain employs TRBV6-1 and TRBJ2-2; possibly TRBD1 or TRBD2 for D (6 bases each). CDR1 is MNHNS and CDR2 is SASEGT in the germline V gene. This CDR3 is 13 amino acids long. V was pared by 7 bases and J by 6 bases, with 12 bases between. The CDR3 is CASTRGGPGELFF. The CDR3 DNA reads as TGTGCCAGCACGCGAGGGGGGCCCGGGGAGCTGTTTTTT.

The table lists this clonotype with a few counts. The chain uses TRBV11-2 and TRBJ2-5; TRBD2 might be the D (5 bases). V lost 2 bases and J lost 9, with 16 bases in between. The CDR3 has 14 residues. The germline V gene has CDR1 SGHAT and CDR2 FQNNGV. The chain's CDR3 is CASSLSRTQGSQYF. The CDR3 DNA sequence: TGTGCCAGCAGCTTATCTCGGACTCAAGGGTCCCAGTACTTC.

This chain joins TRBV7-7 and TRBJ2-1; TRBD2 agrees at 9 bases. The V and J ends lost 3 bases and 9 bases, in that order; junction bases with no gene match: 6. The CDR3 spans 14 residues. CDR1 is SSHAT and CDR2 is FNYEAQ in the germline V gene (reference sequence). Here the CDR3 DNA reads TGTGCCAGCAGCTTGGGGACTAGCTCGGGTGAGCAGTTCTTC. It is translated as CASSLGTSSGEQFF.

The chain combines TRBV12-3 or TRBV12-4 with TRBJ1-2, with 7 nucleotides matching TRBD1. V was clipped by 0 bases and J by 7 bases; unmatched bases: 8. This CDR3 region has 15 residues. This chain's CDR3 is CASSLALQGPGGYTF. The CDR3 DNA is TGTGCCAGCAGTTTAGCCCTACAGGGGCCGGGTGGCTACACCTTC.

This clonotype was counted only a few times. The rearrangement joins TRBV11-1 to TRBJ2-1; possible D gene TRBD2, 6 bases. Germline CDR1 SGHAT, CDR2 FQDESV (reference sequence). Trimming removed 2 bases at V and 4 bases at J, with 24 bases between. CDR3 length equals 19 residues. The CDR3: CASSLPRGSGPRGYNEQFF. CDR3 nucleotides: TGTGCCAGCAGCTTACCTAGAGGGTCCGGGCCGCGGGGATACAATGAGCAGTTCTTC.

This chain joins TRBV7-2 and TRBJ1-2, with TRBD1 matching over 8 bases. Germline V CDR1 and CDR2: SGHTA, FQGNSA. CDR3 size: 14 residues. V shed 5 bases, J shed 6 bases, and the junction held 8 bases outside the gene matches. The CDR3 DNA sequence: TGTGCCAGCAGCACGAATACAGGGGGAAATGGCTACACCTTC. Translated, it gives CASSTNTGGNGYTF.

The chain links TRBV10-3 to TRBJ1-2; D unclear. Trimming stripped 2 bases from V and 6 bases from J, with 7 bases between. The length of the CDR3 is 12 residues. The germline gives CDR1 ENHRY, CDR2 SYGVKD. CDR3 sequence (DNA): TGTGCCATCAGTGAGCGGAGGGATGGCTACACCTTC. Translated, it gives CAISERRDGYTF.

The CDR3 DNA reads as TGTGCCACCTCGTCAAGCGGGCCATACAATGAGCAGTTCTTC. This translates into CATSSSGPYNEQFF. The V call is TRBV6-1, the J call TRBJ2-1, with D possibly being TRBD2 (6 bases). The CDR3 length is 14 residues. Trimming cost V 10 bases and J 4 bases, with 17 bases left between them. Germline CDR1 MNHNS, CDR2 SASEGT.

V is TRBV10-3 and J is TRBJ2-7; TRBD2 aligns across 8 bases. The CDR3 is 14 amino acids. The V gene end was trimmed by 3 bases and the J gene end by 6 bases; junction bases not matched to a gene: 7. Germline V lookup: CDR1 ENHRY, CDR2 SYGVKD. DNA of the CDR3: TGTGCCATCAGTGATTCGACTAGCGACGGCGAGCAGTACTTC. Translated: CAISDSTSDGEQYF.

CDR3 DNA: TGCAGTGCTGTTAAGGACAGGCAGACTCATAGCAATCAGCCCCAGCATTTT. Residues: CSAVKDRQTHSNQPQHF. The rearrangement links TRBV20-1 to TRBJ1-5; 7 positions agree with TRBD1. Germline loops: CDR1 DFQATT, CDR2 SNEGSKA (reference sequence). The CDR3 is 17 residues long. The V gene end was trimmed by 5 bases and the J gene end by 0 bases; junction bases not matched to a gene: 13.

This clonotype showed up just once. The gene calls are TRBV5-1 and TRBJ1-6; the D gene is possibly TRBD1 (6 bases). CDR1 SGHRS and CDR2 YFSETQ come from the germline V gene. This CDR3 comprises 16 residues. V was cut by 3 bases and J by 3 bases, with 13 bases left in between. CDR3 nucleotide sequence: TGCGCCAGCAGCTCTACCGGACAGCTCTATAATTCACCCCTCCACTTT. This codes for CASSSTGQLYNSPLHF.

This clonotype was counted a few times. The J gene is TRBJ2-7, the V gene TRBV10-3, with unresolved D. The V and J ends lost 10 bases and 7 bases respectively, with 17 bases between them. The CDR3 is 12 amino acids. Germline CDR1 is ENHRY and CDR2 is SYGVKD. CDR3 in DNA: TGTGCCACCAAAAAGGACCTGGAAGAGCAGTACGTC. Amino acid sequence: CATKKDLEEQYV.

The CDR3 reads CASSRQGRDNQPQHF. The CDR3 nucleotides are TGTGCCAGCAGTCGACAGGGGAGAGACAATCAGCCCCAGCATTTT. The rearrangement uses TRBV2 and TRBJ1-5, with 8 bases lining up with TRBD1. The junction had 6 bases not matched to a gene; V was cut back by 5 bases and J by 3 bases. There are 15 residues in the CDR3. Germline lookup yields CDR1 SNHLY and CDR2 FYNNEI.